A selection of T cell receptor beta chains follows, all from one sample in a study of T cell repertoires in cytomegalovirus infection. TCRdb re-called the reads with MiXCR, one entry per CDR3 protein. The sample lists fewer than 300,000 distinct CDR3 sequences, roughly 26% seen once, with approximately 15% in the top ten. The sample comprised PBMCs. These receptors originate from a human donor in good health (CMV status not recorded). Some clones in this sample may be carry-over from other donors' samples. Both conserved end residues are part of each CDR3.

V: TRBV13; J: TRBJ1-4; CDR3: CASSLGDRGNPEKLFF
V: TRBV28; J: TRBJ1-2; CDR3: CASRPGGYGYTF
V: TRBV7-2; J: TRBJ1-2; CDR3: CASSFDRGRDYGYTF
V: TRBV24-1; J: TRBJ2-1; CDR3: CATSDPGLGDNEQFF
V: TRBV6-6; J: TRBJ1-2; CDR3: CASSVPGQGVGGYGYTF
V: TRBV7-2; J: TRBJ2-3; CDR3: CASSSTGAQGAQYF
V: TRBV20-1; J: TRBJ1-6; CDR3: CSAIPRAANSPLHF
V: TRBV7-2; J: TRBJ1-3; CDR3: CASSGRDSPGNTIYF
V: TRBV29-1; J: TRBJ1-5; CDR3: CSVVPGGGQPQHF
V: TRBV29-1; J: TRBJ1-2; CDR3: CSASGGWGGYTF
V: TRBV7-6; J: TRBJ1-1; CDR3: CASSLMGQGSTEAFF
V: TRBV11-2; J: TRBJ2-1; CDR3: CASSSSGQGNNEQFF